This T cell receptor (beta chain) was sequenced during a study of T-cell memory formation after mild COVID-19. Study background: There were largely donor-specific TCR clusters. Study results and caveats: Contracting clones from day 15 to 85 showed balanced CD4/CD8; later expanders favored CD4+. Cross-reactive memory seemingly joined, as some responding clones were found in pre-infection memory.

This clonotype was found once. Its specificity is not known. CDR3 size: 17 residues. The germline V gene encodes CDR1 LGHNA and CDR2 YNFKEQ. With V trimmed by 0 bases and J by 0 bases, 7 bases remained unmatched. TCRdb recomputed calls from the 5' RACE reads with MiXCR, one row per CDR3 protein. The data hold 200,000 to 250,000 distinct CDR3 sequences, with under 30% observed a single time. The sequence was collected from an adult woman who had mild COVID-19 (a few samples of this study predate the infection). Cell type and time point are not known. The chain couples TRBV4-2 to TRBJ2-7; 8 nucleotides match TRBD2. The sample consisted of PBMCs or a T cell subset sorted from them (not recorded which). The CDR3 spells CASSQDPLAASSYEQYF. In DNA, the CDR3 is TGTGCCAGCAGCCAAGACCCACTAGCGGCAAGCTCCTACGAGCAGTACTTC.